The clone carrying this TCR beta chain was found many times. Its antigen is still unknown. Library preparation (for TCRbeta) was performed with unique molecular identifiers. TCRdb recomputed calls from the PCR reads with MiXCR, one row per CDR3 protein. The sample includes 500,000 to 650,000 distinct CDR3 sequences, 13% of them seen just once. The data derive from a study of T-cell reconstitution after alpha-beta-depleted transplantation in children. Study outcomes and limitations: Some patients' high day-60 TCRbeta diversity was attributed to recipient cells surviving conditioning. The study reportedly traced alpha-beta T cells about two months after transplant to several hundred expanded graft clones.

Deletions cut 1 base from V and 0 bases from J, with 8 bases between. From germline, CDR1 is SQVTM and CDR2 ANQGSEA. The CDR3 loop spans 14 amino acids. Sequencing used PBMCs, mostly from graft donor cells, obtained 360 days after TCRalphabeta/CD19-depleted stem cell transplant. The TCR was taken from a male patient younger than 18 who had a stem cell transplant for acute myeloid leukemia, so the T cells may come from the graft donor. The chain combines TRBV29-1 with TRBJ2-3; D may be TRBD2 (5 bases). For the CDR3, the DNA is TGCAGCGTTGAAGGAACTAGGAGCACAGATACGCAGTATTTT. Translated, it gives CSVEGTRSTDTQYF.